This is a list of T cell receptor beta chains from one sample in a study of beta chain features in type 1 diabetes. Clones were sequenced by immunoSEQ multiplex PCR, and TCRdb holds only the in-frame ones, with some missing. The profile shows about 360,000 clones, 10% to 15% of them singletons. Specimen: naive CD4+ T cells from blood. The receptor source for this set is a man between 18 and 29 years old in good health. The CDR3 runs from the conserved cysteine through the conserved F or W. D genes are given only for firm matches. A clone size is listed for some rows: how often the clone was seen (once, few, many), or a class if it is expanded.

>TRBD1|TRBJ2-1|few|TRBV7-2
TGTGCCAGCAGCTATCGGACAGGGGCCTACAATCGTGAGCAGTTCTTC
CASSYRTGAYNREQFF
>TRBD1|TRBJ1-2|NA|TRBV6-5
TGTGCCAGCAGAGGACAGGGGAACGGCTACACCTTC
CASRGQGNGYTF
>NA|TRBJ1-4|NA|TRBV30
TGTGCCTGGGATGGGAGGGCAATTGGAAAACTGTTTTTT
CAWDGRAIGKLFF
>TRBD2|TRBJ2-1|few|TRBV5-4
TGTGCCAGCAGCTGGGGGAGGGTTAACAATGAGCAGTTCTTC
CASSWGRVNNEQFF
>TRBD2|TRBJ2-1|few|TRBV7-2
TGTGCCAGCACCCGGACTAGCGGGAGGGCCGTCTACAATGAGCAGTTCTTC
CASTRTSGRAVYNEQFF
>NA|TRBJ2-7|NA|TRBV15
TGTGCCACCAGCAGAGATCACCGGACAGAGCAGTACTTC
CATSRDHRTEQYF
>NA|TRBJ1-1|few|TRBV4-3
TGCGCCAGCAGCCAAGAAACAGGGAAGCGGACTGAAGCTTTCTTT
CASSQETGKRTEAFF
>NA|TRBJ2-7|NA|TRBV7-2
TGTGCCAGCAGCTTAGTGGCGGGAAGCTCCTACGAGCAGTACTTC
CASSLVAGSSYEQYF
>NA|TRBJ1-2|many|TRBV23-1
TGCGCCAGCAGTCAATCCTCCAACTATGGCTACACCTTC
CASSQSSNYGYTF
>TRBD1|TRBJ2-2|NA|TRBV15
TGTGCCACCAGCAGAGATATGGACAGGGAGGCGTTTTTT
CATSRDMDREAFF
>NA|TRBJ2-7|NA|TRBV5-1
TGCGCCAGCAGCTCAACAACCTACGAGCAGTACTTC
CASSSTTYEQYF
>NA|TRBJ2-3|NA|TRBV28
TGTGCCAGCAGAACGGGGTTTTTCACAGATACGCAGTATTTT
CASRTGFFTDTQYF
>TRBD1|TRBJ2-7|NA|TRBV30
TGTGCCTGGAGTAAGGACAGGGGGCTGATTAGTAACTACGAGCAGTACTTC
CAWSKDRGLISNYEQYF
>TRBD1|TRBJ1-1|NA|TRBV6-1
TGTGCCAGCAGTTCAGGACAGGGCGGAGCTTTCTTT
CASSSGQGGAFF
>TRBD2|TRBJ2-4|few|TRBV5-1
TGCGCCAGCAGCTTGGGGGTTCGGCGGGGGGCGAACATTCAGTACTTC
CASSLGVRRGANIQYF
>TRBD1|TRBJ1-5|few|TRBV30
TGTGCCTGGGACAGGGCCGGGGGTGGCAATCAGCCCCAGCATTTT
CAWDRAGGGNQPQHF
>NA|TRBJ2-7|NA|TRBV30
TGTGCCTGGAGTCCAGGGGCCTTCTACGAGCAGTACTTC
CAWSPGAFYEQYF
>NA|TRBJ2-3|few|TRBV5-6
TGTGCCAGCAGCGTCGAGACAGATACGCAGTATTTT
CASSVETDTQYF
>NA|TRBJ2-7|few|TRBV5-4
TGTGCCAGCAGCCCCCTGGGAGGGGGTCAGTACTTC
CASSPLGGGQYF
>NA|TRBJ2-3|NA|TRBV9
TGTGCCAGCAGCGTAGCAAACAGTGCAGATACGCAGTATTTT
CASSVANSADTQYF
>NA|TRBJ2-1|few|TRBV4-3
TGCGCCAGCAGCTATCAACAGGGACGAGGGGATGAGCAGTTCTTC
CASSYQQGRGDEQFF
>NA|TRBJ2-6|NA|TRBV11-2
TGTGCCAGCAGCTTAGTTCTAGTTATGGGGGCCAACGTCCTGACTTTC
CASSLVLVMGANVLTF
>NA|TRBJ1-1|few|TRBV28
TGTGCCAGCGCCGGTTCGCGGGCCACTGAAGCTTTCTTT
CASAGSRATEAFF
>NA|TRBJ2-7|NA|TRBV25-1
TGTGCCAGCAGTGACTCGACTAGCTCCTACGAGCAGTACTTC
CASSDSTSSYEQYF
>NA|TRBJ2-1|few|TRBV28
TGTGCCAGCATCAGATACAATGAGCAGTTCTTC
CASIRYNEQFF
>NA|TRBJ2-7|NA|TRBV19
TGTGCCAGTAGTATAGCCCCAGGGGATCCCGAGCAGTACTTC
CASSIAPGDPEQYF
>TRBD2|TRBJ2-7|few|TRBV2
TGTGCCAGTAGAGGACTAGCGTCGGTCTACGAGCAGTACTTC
CASRGLASVYEQYF
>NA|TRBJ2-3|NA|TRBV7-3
TGTGCCAGCAGCTTACAGGGGCCGGGCACAGATACGCAGTATTTT
CASSLQGPGTDTQYF